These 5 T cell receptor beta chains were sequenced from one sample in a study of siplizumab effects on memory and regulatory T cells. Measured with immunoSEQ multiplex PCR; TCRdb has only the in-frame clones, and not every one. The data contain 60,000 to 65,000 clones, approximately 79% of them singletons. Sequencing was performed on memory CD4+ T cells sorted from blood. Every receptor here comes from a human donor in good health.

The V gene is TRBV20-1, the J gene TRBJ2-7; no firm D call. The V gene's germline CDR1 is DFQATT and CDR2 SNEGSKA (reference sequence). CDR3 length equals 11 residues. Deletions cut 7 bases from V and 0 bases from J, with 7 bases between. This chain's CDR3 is CSGTDSYEQYF. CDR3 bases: TGCAGTGGAACCGACTCCTACGAGCAGTACTTC.

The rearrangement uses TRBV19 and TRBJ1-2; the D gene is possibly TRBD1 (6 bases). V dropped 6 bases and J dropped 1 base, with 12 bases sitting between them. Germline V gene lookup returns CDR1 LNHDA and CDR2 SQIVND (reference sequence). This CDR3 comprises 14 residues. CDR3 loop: CASRPTGFNYGYTF. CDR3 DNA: TGTGCCAGTAGACCCACAGGGTTTAACTATGGCTACACCTTC.

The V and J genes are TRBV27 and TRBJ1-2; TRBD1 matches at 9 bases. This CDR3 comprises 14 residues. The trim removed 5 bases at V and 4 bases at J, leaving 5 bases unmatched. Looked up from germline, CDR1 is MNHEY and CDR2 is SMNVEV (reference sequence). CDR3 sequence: CASSPGQGTYGYTF. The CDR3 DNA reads TGTGCCAGCAGTCCCGGACAGGGGACCTATGGCTACACCTTC.

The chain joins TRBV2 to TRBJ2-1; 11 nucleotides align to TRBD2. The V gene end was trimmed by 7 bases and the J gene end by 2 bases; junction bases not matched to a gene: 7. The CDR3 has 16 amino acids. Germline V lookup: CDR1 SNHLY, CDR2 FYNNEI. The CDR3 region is CASTPLAGGPYNEQFF. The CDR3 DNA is TGTGCCAGCACTCCCCTAGCGGGGGGACCCTACAATGAGCAGTTCTTC.

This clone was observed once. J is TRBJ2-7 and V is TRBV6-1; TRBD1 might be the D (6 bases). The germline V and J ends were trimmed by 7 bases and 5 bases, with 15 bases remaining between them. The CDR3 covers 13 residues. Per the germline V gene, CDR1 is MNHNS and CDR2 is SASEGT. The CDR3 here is CASTPRGYNEQYF. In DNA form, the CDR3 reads TGTGCCAGCACCCCTAGGGGGTATAACGAGCAGTACTTC.